Following are 2 T cell receptor beta chains from one sample sequenced in a study of blood T cell repertoires in COVID-19. Clones were read by immunoSEQ multiplex PCR, and TCRdb kept only the in-frame ones, dropping some. The data hold over 85,000 clones, with about 90% observed a single time. Sequenced input: peripheral blood. The receptor source for this set is a human donor in a cohort sampled during active COVID-19.

In DNA, the CDR3 is TGTGCCAGCAGCTTAGGTACAGGGGGGGGCTACAATGAGCAGTTCTTC. Translating gives CASSLGTGGGYNEQFF. The rearrangement links TRBV7-2 to TRBJ2-1; possible D gene TRBD1, 8 bases. There are 16 residues in the CDR3. The germline CDR1 and CDR2 sequences are SGHTA and FQGNSA. V was clipped by 1 base and J by 3 bases, with 13 bases between them.

J is TRBJ2-7 and V is TRBV3-1 (or the pseudogene TRBV3-2), with D maybe TRBD1 (5 bases). V was shortened by 1 base and J by 5 bases, with 18 bases between the two germline ends. Germline V gives CDR1 LGHDT, CDR2 YNNKEL (reference sequence). CDR3 length: 16 residues. The CDR3, as DNA: TGTGCCAGCAGCCAAGGTTTAGAAGGGGTTACCGACGAGCAGTACTTC. It specifies CASSQGLEGVTDEQYF.